This T cell receptor beta chain stems from a study of cytotoxic CD8 clonotypes in ibrutinib-treated CLL. As for the study in general: Response samples were drawn at a median of around 11 months of treatment, range 6 to 36. Samples showed on average roughly 260,000 productive templates and roughly 90,000 productive rearrangements.

Findings of the study overall: Clonality increased at ibrutinib response and stayed stable in sustained remission. At progression, however, it fell back toward baseline.

Remarks on this clone: Its specificity is not known.

Cryopreserved PBMCs yielded approximately 2 micrograms of genomic DNA for TCR beta libraries. Measured with immunoSEQ multiplex PCR; TCRdb has only the in-frame clones, and not every one. The table lists around 20,000 clones, about 84% of them singletons, with 5% to 7% in the top ten. The germline V gene has CDR1 MNHNY and CDR2 SVGAGI (reference sequence). The CDR3 extends over 12 amino acids. Trimming left V 4 bases short and J 12 bases short, with 13 bases between. This receptor was obtained from a human donor with chronic lymphocytic leukemia. The chain links TRBV6-6 to TRBJ2-4, with D possibly TRBD1 on 6 matching bases. Sequences were derived from PBMCs, sampled before ibrutinib treatment. CDR3: CASSFDRSSQYF. As DNA, the CDR3 is TGTGCCAGCAGTTTCGACAGGAGCTCTCAGTACTTC.